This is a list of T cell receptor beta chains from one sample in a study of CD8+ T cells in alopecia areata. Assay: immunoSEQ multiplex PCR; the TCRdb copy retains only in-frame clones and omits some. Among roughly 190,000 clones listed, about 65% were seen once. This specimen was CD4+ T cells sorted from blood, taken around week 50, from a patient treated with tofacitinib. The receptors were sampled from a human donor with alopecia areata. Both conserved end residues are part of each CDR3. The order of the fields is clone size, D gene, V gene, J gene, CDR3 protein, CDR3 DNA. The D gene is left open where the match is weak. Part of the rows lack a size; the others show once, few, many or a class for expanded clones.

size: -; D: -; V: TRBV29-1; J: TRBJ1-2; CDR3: CSVERVGDGYTF; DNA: TGCAGCGTTGAAAGAGTAGGGGACGGCTACACCTTC
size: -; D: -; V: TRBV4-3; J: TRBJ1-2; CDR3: CASSQATRAHYGYTF; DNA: TGCGCCAGCAGCCAAGCCACCCGGGCTCACTATGGCTACACCTTC
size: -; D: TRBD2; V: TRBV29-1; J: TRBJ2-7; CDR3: CSVRTSSREQYF; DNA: TGCAGCGTTCGGACTAGCTCTCGCGAGCAGTACTTC
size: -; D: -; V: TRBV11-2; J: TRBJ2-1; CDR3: CASSLVLDKRYNEQFF; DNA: TGTGCCAGCAGCTTAGTTCTGGACAAGCGATACAATGAGCAGTTCTTC
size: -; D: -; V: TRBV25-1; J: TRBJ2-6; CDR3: CASRETGANVLTF; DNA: TGTGCCAGCAGAGAGACTGGGGCCAACGTCCTGACTTTC
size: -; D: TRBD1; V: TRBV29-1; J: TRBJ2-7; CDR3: CSVADRAYEQYF; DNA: TGCAGCGTGGCAGACAGGGCCTACGAGCAGTACTTC
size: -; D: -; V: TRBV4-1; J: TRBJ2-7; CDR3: CASSQEWGNEQYF; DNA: TGCGCCAGCAGCCAAGAGTGGGGTAACGAGCAGTACTTC
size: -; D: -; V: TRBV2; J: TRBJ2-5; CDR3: CASRTEETQYF; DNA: TGTGCCAGCCGGACAGAAGAGACCCAGTACTTC
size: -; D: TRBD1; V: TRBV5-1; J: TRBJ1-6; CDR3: CASSLEGTGSSPLHF; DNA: TGCGCCAGCAGCTTGGAAGGGACAGGGTCTTCACCCCTCCACTTT
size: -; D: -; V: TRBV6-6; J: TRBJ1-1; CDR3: CASGYTEAFF; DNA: TGTGCCAGCGGGTACACTGAAGCTTTCTTT
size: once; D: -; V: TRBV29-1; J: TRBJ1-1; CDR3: CSTRGNTEAFF; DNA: TGCAGCACCCGGGGGAACACTGAAGCTTTCTTT
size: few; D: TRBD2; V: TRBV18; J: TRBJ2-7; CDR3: CASSPTSGGTYEQYF; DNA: TGTGCCAGCTCTCCGACTAGCGGGGGCACCTACGAGCAGTACTTC
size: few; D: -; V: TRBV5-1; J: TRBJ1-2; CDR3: CASSLAGFDRPYTF; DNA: TGCGCCAGCAGCTTGGCCGGGTTCGACAGGCCCTACACCTTC
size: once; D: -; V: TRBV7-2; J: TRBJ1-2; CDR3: CASSLGEVGGYTF; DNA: TGTGCCAGCAGCCTCGGGGAAGTGGGTGGCTACACCTTC
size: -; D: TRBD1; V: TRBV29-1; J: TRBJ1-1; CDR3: CSVALPGQGSIAFF; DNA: TGCAGCGTGGCCCTACCGGGACAGGGGAGTATAGCTTTCTTT
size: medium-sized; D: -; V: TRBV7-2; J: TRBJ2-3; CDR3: CASSPGSPSTDTQYF; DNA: TGTGCCAGCAGCCCCGGGAGCCCTAGCACAGATACGCAGTATTTT
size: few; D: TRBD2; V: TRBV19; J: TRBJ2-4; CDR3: CASSMGGNTAKNIQYF; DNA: TGTGCCAGTAGTATGGGGGGGAACACGGCCAAAAACATTCAGTACTTC